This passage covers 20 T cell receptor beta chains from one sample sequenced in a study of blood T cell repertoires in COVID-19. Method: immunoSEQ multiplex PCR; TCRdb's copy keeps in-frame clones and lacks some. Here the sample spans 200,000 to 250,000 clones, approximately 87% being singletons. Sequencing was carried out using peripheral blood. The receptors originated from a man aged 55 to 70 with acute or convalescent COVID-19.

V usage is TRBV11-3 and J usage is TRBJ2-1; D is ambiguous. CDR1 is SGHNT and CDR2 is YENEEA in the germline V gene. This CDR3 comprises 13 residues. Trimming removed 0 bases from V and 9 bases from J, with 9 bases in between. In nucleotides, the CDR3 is TGTGCCAGCAGCTTAGATCGGGTCACTGAGCAGTTCTTC. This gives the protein CASSLDRVTEQFF.

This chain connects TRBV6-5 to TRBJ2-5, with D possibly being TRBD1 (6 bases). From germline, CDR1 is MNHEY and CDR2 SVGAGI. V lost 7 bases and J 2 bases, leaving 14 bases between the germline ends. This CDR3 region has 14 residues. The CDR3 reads CASNPLTGQETQYF. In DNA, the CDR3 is TGTGCCAGCAACCCTCTGACAGGTCAAGAGACCCAGTACTTC.

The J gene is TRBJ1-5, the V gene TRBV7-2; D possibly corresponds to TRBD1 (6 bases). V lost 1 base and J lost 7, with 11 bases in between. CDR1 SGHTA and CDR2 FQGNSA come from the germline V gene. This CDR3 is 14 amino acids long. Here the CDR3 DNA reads TGTGCCAGCAGCTTAGGGGACAATAGGCAGCCCCAGCATTTT. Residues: CASSLGDNRQPQHF. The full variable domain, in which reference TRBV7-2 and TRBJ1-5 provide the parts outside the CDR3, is GAGVSQSPSNKVTEKGKDVELRCDPISGHTALYWYRQSLGQGLEFLIYFQGNSAPDKSGLPSDRFSAERTGGSVSTLTIQRTQQEDSAVYLCASSLGDNRQPQHFGDGTRLSIL.

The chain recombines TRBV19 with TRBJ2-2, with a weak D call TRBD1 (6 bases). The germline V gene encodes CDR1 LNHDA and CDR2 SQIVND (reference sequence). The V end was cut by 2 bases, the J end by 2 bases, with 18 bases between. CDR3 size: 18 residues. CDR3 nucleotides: TGTGCCAGTAGTATACGCTTGGGGGCATTCCAAAACACCGGGGAGCTGTTTTTT. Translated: CASSIRLGAFQNTGELFF.

The CDR3 sequence: CASSDSSTPDTMWGGGELFF. Here the CDR3 DNA reads TGTGCCAGCAGTGACTCCTCTACCCCGGACACTATGTGGGGAGGCGGGGAGCTGTTTTTT. The gene calls are TRBV6-4 and TRBJ2-2; D is possibly TRBD2 (6 bases). The V end lost 0 bases, the J end lost 7 bases, and 27 bases lay between the germline ends. CDR1 and CDR2 (germline): MRHNA, SNTAGT. This CDR3 is 20 amino acids long.

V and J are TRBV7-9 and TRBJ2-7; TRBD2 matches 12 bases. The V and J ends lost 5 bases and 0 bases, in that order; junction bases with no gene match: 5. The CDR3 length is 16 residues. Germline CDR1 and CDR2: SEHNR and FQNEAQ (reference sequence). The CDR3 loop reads CASSKGLAGYSYEQYF. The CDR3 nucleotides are TGTGCCAGCAGCAAAGGACTAGCGGGGTACTCCTACGAGCAGTACTTC.

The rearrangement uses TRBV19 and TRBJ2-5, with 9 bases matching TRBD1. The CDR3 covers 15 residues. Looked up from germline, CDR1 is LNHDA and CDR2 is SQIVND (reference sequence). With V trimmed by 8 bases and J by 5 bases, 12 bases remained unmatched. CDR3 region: CASAPDRGLGETQYF. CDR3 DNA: TGTGCCAGTGCCCCCGACAGGGGGTTGGGGGAGACCCAGTACTTC. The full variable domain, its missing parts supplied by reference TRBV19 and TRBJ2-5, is DGGITQSPKYLFRKEGQNVTLSCEQNLNHDAMYWYRQDPGQGLRLIYYSQIVNDFQKGDIAEGYSVSREKKESFPLTVTSAQKNPTAFYLCASAPDRGLGETQYFGPGTRLLVL.

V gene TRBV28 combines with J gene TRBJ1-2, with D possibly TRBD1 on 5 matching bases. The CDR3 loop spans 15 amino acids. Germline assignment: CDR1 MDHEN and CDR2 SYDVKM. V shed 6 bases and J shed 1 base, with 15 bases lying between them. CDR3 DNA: TGTGCCAGCAGCTTCGGGGGGGTGGATAACTATGGCTACACCTTC. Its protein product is CASSFGGVDNYGYTF.

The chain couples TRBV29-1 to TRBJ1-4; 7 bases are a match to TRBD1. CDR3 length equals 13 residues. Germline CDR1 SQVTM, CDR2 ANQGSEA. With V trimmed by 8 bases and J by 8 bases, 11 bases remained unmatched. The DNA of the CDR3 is TGCAGCACTCGACAGGGCCCGAGGGAAAAACTGTTTTTT. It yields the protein CSTRQGPREKLFF.

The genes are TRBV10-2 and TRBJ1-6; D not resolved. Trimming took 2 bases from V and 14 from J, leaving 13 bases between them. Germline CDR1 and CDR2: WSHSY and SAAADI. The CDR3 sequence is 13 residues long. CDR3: CASSENPEFSLHF. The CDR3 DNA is TGCGCCAGCAGTGAGAATCCCGAGTTTTCCCTCCACTTT.

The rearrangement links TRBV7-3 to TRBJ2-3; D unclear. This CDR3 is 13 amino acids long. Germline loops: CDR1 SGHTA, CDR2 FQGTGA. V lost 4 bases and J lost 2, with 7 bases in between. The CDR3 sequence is CASSSTNTDTQYF. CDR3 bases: TGTGCCAGCAGCTCCACAAACACAGATACGCAGTATTTT.

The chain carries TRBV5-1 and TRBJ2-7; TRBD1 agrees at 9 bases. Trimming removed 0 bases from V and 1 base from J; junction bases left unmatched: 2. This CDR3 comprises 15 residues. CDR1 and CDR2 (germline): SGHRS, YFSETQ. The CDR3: CASSLGGQGSYEQYF. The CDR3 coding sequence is TGCGCCAGCAGCTTGGGGGGACAGGGATCCTACGAGCAGTACTTC.

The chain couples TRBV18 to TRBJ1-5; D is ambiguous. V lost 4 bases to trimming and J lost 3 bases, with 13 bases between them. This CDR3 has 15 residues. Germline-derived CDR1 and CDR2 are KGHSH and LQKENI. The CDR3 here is CASSHRGEVNQPQHF. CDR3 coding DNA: TGTGCCAGCTCACACCGTGGGGAGGTCAATCAGCCCCAGCATTTT.

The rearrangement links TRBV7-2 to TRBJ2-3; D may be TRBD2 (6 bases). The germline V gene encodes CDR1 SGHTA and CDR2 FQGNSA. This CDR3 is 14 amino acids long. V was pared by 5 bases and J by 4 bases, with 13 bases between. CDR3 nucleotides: TGTGCCAGCAGCCTAGACCCGGGGGCAGATACGCAGTATTTT. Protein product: CASSLDPGADTQYF.

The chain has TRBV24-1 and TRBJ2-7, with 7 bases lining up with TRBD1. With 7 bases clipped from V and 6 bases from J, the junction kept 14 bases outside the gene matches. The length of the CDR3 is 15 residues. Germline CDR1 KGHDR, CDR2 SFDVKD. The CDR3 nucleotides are TGTGCCACCAGCTCAAGACAGGGAAAGGAACGCGAGCAGTACTTC. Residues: CATSSRQGKEREQYF.

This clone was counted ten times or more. The CDR3 DNA reads as TGTGCCAGCAGTTTATCGGACAGGGGAAAGACCCAGTACTTC. As protein: CASSLSDRGKTQYF. This sequence joins TRBV27 and TRBJ2-5; 9 positions match TRBD1. The CDR3 loop spans 14 amino acids. V lost 0 bases, J lost 6 bases, and 2 bases stayed unmatched. Germline-derived CDR1 and CDR2 are MNHEY and SMNVEV (reference sequence).

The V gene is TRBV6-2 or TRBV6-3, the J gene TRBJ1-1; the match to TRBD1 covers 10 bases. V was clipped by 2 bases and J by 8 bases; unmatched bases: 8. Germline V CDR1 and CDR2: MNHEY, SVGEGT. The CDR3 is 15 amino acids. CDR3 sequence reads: CASSYRGQGILEAFF. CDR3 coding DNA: TGTGCCAGCAGTTACCGGGGACAGGGGATTTTGGAAGCTTTCTTT.

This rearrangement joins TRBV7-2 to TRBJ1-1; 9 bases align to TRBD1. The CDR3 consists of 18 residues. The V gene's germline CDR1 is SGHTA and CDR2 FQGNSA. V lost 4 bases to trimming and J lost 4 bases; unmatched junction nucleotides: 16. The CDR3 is CASSSQSGQGGRFTEAFF. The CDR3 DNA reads TGTGCCAGCAGCTCCCAATCGGGACAGGGCGGCCGGTTCACTGAAGCTTTCTTT.

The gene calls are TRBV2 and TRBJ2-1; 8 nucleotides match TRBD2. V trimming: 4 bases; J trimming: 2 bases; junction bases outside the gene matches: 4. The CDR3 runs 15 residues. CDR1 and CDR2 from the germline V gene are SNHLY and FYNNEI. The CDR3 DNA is TGTGCCAGCAGTGCGACTAGCGTTCCCTACAATGAGCAGTTCTTC. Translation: CASSATSVPYNEQFF.

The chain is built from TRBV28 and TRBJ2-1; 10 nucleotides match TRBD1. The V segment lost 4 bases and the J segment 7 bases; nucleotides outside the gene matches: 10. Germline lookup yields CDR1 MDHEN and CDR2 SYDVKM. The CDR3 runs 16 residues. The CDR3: CASSSTGTGVRNEQFF. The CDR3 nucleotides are TGTGCCAGCAGTTCGACCGGGACAGGGGTGAGGAATGAGCAGTTCTTC.